These T cell receptor beta chains were read from a single sample in a study of T cells after yellow fever vaccination. MiXCR, applied by TCRdb to the 5' RACE reads, yields one record per CDR3 protein. The sample records 360,000 or so distinct CDR3 sequences, approximately 10% being singletons. The sample consisted of PBMCs, taken on the day of the first yellow fever vaccination. These receptors were collected from a man younger than 35 who received the YFV17D yellow fever vaccine. The CDR3 runs from the conserved cysteine through the conserved F or W. Fields, in order: V gene, clone size, J gene, D gene, CDR3 DNA, CDR3 protein. D genes are given only for firm matches. Clone size is stated in some rows and not others, as once, few, many or a class when expanded.

TRBV4-3	once	TRBJ2-5	NA	TGCGCCAGCAGCCGAGGGCTGTCCCTGGGTGACGTGACCCAGTACTTC	CASSRGLSLGDVTQYF
TRBV7-3	NA	TRBJ2-5	TRBD2	TGTGCCAGCAGCCCTCGTGGCCTAGCGGGGGGTCCGGAGACCCAGTACTTC	CASSPRGLAGGPETQYF
TRBV20-1	NA	TRBJ2-4	NA	TGCAGTGCTAGTCTCACTAGGTCACGGGCCAAAAACATTCAGTACTTC	CSASLTRSRAKNIQYF
TRBV20-1	NA	TRBJ2-5	NA	TGCAGTGCTAGACTTACCGAGACCCAGTACTTC	CSARLTETQYF
TRBV12-3/TRBV12-4	many	TRBJ1-2	TRBD1	TGTGCCAGCAGTCCTTGGACAGGGGGCGTGGGTGGCTACACCTTC	CASSPWTGGVGGYTF
TRBV7-2	many	TRBJ2-6	NA	TGTGCCAGCAGCGCGGACAACTCTGGGGCCAACGTCCTGACTTTC	CASSADNSGANVLTF
TRBV7-2	NA	TRBJ2-2	NA	TGTGCCAGCAGATGGGACCAAGGCACCGGGGAGCTGTTTTTT	CASRWDQGTGELFF
TRBV4-3	NA	TRBJ1-1	NA	TGCGCCAGCAGCCAAGAGGCAGGGGTTATCACTGAAGCTTTCTTT	CASSQEAGVITEAFF
TRBV7-3	few	TRBJ2-3	TRBD1	TGTGCCAGCAGGCCACCGGGACAGGCTTTAGATACGCAGTATTTT	CASRPPGQALDTQYF
TRBV4-3	NA	TRBJ1-4	NA	TGCGCCAGCAGCCAAGATTTTCCCCTCGGGGCCACTAATGAAAAACTGTTTTTT	CASSQDFPLGATNEKLFF
TRBV4-3	few	TRBJ1-1	NA	TGCGCCAGCAGCCAAGACGTCACAGCTGAAGCTTTCTTT	CASSQDVTAEAFF
TRBV6-2/TRBV6-3	few	TRBJ2-1	TRBD2	TGTGCCAGCAGCCCCGGGGGGGCCTACAATGAGCAGTTCTTC	CASSPGGAYNEQFF
TRBV6-5	NA	TRBJ2-3	TRBD1	TGTGCCAGCAGTTACCTCCCGGACAGGGAGGCACTAGGTACGCAGTATTTT	CASSYLPDREALGTQYF
TRBV7-2	few	TRBJ2-5	NA	TGTGCCAGCAGCTTAGTGGTGGGGACACACCAAGAGACCCAGTACTTC	CASSLVVGTHQETQYF
TRBV5-1	NA	TRBJ1-3	NA	TGCGCCAGCAGCTTGATGGGGCACTCTGGAAACACCATATATTTT	CASSLMGHSGNTIYF
TRBV11-2	NA	TRBJ1-1	NA	TGTGCCAGCAGCTTAGATGGGGGATATAACACTGAAGCTTTCTTT	CASSLDGGYNTEAFF
TRBV7-2	few	TRBJ1-1	NA	TGTGCCAGCAGTTCCGAACGGGCCACTGAAGCTTTCTTT	CASSSERATEAFF
TRBV12-3/TRBV12-4	few	TRBJ1-4	NA	TGTGCCAGCGCGGCAGATCTCAATGAAAAACTGTTTTTT	CASAADLNEKLFF
TRBV4-3	NA	TRBJ2-1	TRBD2	TGCGCCAGCAGCCAAGGGCCACTAGCGGCTACCTACAATGAACAGTTCTTC	CASSQGPLAATYNEQFF
TRBV3-1	NA	TRBJ2-1	NA	TGTGCCAGCAGCCAAGACCCCAGCAGCTATGAGCAGTTCTTC	CASSQDPSSYEQFF
TRBV5-4	NA	TRBJ1-6	NA	TGTGCCAGCAGCTTGGACTTGGGGGATTCACCCCTCCACTTT	CASSLDLGDSPLHF
TRBV15	NA	TRBJ2-2	NA	TGTGCCACCAGCAGAGAAAGCCCGAGTCGGAACACCGGGGAGCTGTTTTTT	CATSRESPSRNTGELFF
TRBV12-3/TRBV12-4	few	TRBJ1-3	NA	TGTGCCAGCAGTTTGTTGGCGGGGTCTGGAAACACCATATATTTT	CASSLLAGSGNTIYF
TRBV12-5	few	TRBJ1-5	NA	TGTGCTAGTGGTTTGGTAAGCCGGGGCCTCCGGGTGGGCAATCAGCCCCAGCATTTT	CASGLVSRGLRVGNQPQHF
TRBV20-1	once	TRBJ2-5	NA	TGCAGTGCTGGAGGCAGGTCGACCCCCGAGACCCAGTACTTC	CSAGGRSTPETQYF
TRBV12-3/TRBV12-4	NA	TRBJ1-6	NA	TGTGCCAGCAGTTTTCAGCCAGAATATAATTCACCCCTCCACTTT	CASSFQPEYNSPLHF
TRBV20-1	few	TRBJ2-1	NA	TGCAGTGCTAGAGATAAAGCCAGTAATGAGCAGTTCTTC	CSARDKASNEQFF
TRBV29-1	few	TRBJ1-1	NA	TGCAGCGTTGAACTCCCGGCCAACCTGGGCACTGAAGCTTTCTTT	CSVELPANLGTEAFF
TRBV5-1	few	TRBJ1-2	NA	TGCGCCAGCAGCCAGCAGGGATACTATGGCTACACCTTC	CASSQQGYYGYTF
TRBV4-3	NA	TRBJ1-5	NA	TGCGCCAGCAGCCCGGGCGGGGGGTTGGGTAGCAATCAGCCCCAGCATTTT	CASSPGGGLGSNQPQHF
TRBV27	many	TRBJ1-2	TRBD1	TGTGCCAGACAGGGGTATGGCTACACCTTC	CARQGYGYTF
TRBV11-2	NA	TRBJ2-7	NA	TGTGCCAGCAGCATCACAGTTACCTACGAGCAGTACTTC	CASSITVTYEQYF
TRBV7-2	few	TRBJ1-3	NA	TGTGCCAGCAGCCCCTCACCCGGAAACACCATATATTTT	CASSPSPGNTIYF
TRBV20-1	NA	TRBJ1-6	NA	TGCAGTGCTAGAGACGGGCAGGGGCGATCACCCCTCCACTTT	CSARDGQGRSPLHF
TRBV7-2	few	TRBJ1-1	NA	TGTGCCAGCACCATCCCGGGAGTGAACACTGAAGCTTTCTTT	CASTIPGVNTEAFF
TRBV6-1	few	TRBJ1-5	NA	TGTGCCAGCAGTGAGAGGGGCAATCAGCCCCAGCATTTT	CASSERGNQPQHF
TRBV5-4	few	TRBJ2-6	TRBD1	TGTGCCAGCAGCTTGGCTGACAGGGGGCTTACTGGGGCCAACGTCCTGACTTTC	CASSLADRGLTGANVLTF
TRBV4-3	few	TRBJ1-3	NA	TGCGCCAGCAGCCAAGATCTCCCGGCGGGTGCCACCATATATTTT	CASSQDLPAGATIYF
TRBV12-3/TRBV12-4	NA	TRBJ1-6	TRBD1	TGTGCCAGCAGTCCCGGACAGGGCCTTTATTCACCACTCCACTTT	CASSPGQGLYSPLHF
TRBV18	many	TRBJ1-1	NA	TGTGCCAGCTACCAAGGACAGAACACTGAAGCTTTCTTT	CASYQGQNTEAFF
TRBV12-5	few	TRBJ2-7	NA	TGTGCTAGTGGTTTGGCGGTCCCAGGCGAGCAGTACTTC	CASGLAVPGEQYF
TRBV7-2	NA	TRBJ1-3	NA	TGTGCCAGCAGCTTAGCCGGGACCAGGGGCTCCGGAAACACCATATATTTT	CASSLAGTRGSGNTIYF
TRBV20-1	NA	TRBJ2-2	NA	TGCAGTGCCTCGCAGACTAGCACCGGGGAGCTGTTTTTT	CSASQTSTGELFF
TRBV5-1	many	TRBJ2-1	TRBD1	TGCGCCAGCAGCCCCGAGGGACAGAACTTCAATGAGCAGTTCTTC	CASSPEGQNFNEQFF
TRBV12-3/TRBV12-4	NA	TRBJ2-3	NA	TGTGCCAGCAGTCTTTTACTAGGCAATACGCAGTATTTT	CASSLLLGNTQYF